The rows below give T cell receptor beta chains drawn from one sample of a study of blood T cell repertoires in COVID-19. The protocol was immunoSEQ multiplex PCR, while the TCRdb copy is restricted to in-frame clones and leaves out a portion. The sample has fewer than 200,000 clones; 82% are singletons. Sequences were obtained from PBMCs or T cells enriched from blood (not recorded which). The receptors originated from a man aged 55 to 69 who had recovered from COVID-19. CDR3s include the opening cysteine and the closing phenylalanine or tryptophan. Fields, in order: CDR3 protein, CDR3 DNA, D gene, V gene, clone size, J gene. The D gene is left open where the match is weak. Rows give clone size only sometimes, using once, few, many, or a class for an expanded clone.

CASSSPDLGSYEQYF	TGTGCCAGCAGTTCCCCGGACTTGGGCTCCTACGAGCAGTACTTC	.	TRBV28	few	TRBJ2-7
CASSIVQGRGTQYF	TGTGCCAGTAGTATCGTGCAGGGCCGCGGTACGCAGTATTTT	.	TRBV19	once	TRBJ2-3
CATSSSSGGGKLFF	TGTGCCACCAGCAGCTCTTCGGGGGGTGGAAAACTGTTTTTT	.	TRBV15	.	TRBJ1-4
CSALRERAYTQYF	TGCAGCGCCCTCCGGGAGCGGGCGTATACGCAGTATTTT	.	TRBV29-1	once	TRBJ2-3
CASSSANRERRYEQYF	TGCGCCAGCAGCTCCGCCAACAGGGAACGTCGTTACGAGCAGTACTTC	.	TRBV5-1	.	TRBJ2-7
CASSPTTGTSGANVLTF	TGTGCCAGCAGCCCCACGACAGGGACCTCTGGGGCCAACGTCCTGACTTTC	TRBD1	TRBV7-9	.	TRBJ2-6
CASSHLGLTEAFF	TGTGCCAGCAGCCACCTGGGACTGACTGAAGCTTTCTTT	.	TRBV7-2	.	TRBJ1-1
CASSIRDRGFYEQYF	TGTGCCAGCAGCATCCGGGACAGGGGTTTCTACGAGCAGTACTTC	TRBD1	TRBV6-5	.	TRBJ2-7
CASSQGQGTYEQYF	TGTGCCAGCAGTCAAGGACAGGGAACCTACGAGCAGTACTTC	TRBD1	TRBV4-2	many	TRBJ2-7
CASSSPSASGSYEQYF	TGTGCCAGCAGTTCCCCATCTGCTAGCGGGAGCTACGAGCAGTACTTC	TRBD2	TRBV6-5	.	TRBJ2-7
CASSVRTGDNSGELFF	TGTGCCAGCAGCGTTAGGACAGGGGATAATAGCGGGGAGCTGTTTTTT	TRBD1	TRBV9	.	TRBJ2-2
CASSPRRSRDTEAFF	TGTGCCAGCAGCCCACGTCGGAGTAGAGACACTGAAGCTTTCTTT	.	TRBV28	.	TRBJ1-1
CASSLAGGPRTGELFF	TGTGCCAGCAGTTTAGCGGGGGGGCCGCGCACCGGGGAGCTGTTTTTT	TRBD2	TRBV28	few	TRBJ2-2
CASSLRQGDGYTF	TGTGCCAGCAGCCTGAGACAGGGAGACGGCTACACCTTC	TRBD1	TRBV3-1/TRBV3-2	.	TRBJ1-2
CASSTGTGVYNEQFF	TGTGCCAGCAGTACTGGGACAGGGGTCTACAATGAGCAGTTCTTC	TRBD1	TRBV27	.	TRBJ2-1
CASGQGLNTEAFF	TGTGCCAGCGGGCAGGGCCTTAACACTGAAGCTTTCTTT	.	TRBV9	once	TRBJ1-1
CASNPEAGGNEQFF	TGCGCCAGCAACCCCGAGGCGGGCGGGAATGAGCAGTTCTTC	.	TRBV5-1	.	TRBJ2-1
CASSSPGQGASEQYF	TGTGCCAGCAGCTCTCCGGGACAGGGGGCAAGTGAGCAGTACTTC	TRBD1	TRBV28	.	TRBJ2-7
CASRPVDRDIEKLFF	TGTGCCAGCAGGCCAGTGGACAGGGACATCGAAAAACTGTTTTTT	TRBD1	TRBV6-5	.	TRBJ1-4
CASSQGYGSVLRGNEQFF	TGTGCCAGCAGCCAAGGCTACGGATCAGTCCTACGAGGCAATGAGCAGTTCTTC	.	TRBV3-1/TRBV3-2	.	TRBJ2-1
CASTPGGVPNYGYTF	TGTGCCAGCACCCCCGGCGGGGTCCCGAACTATGGCTACACCTTC	.	TRBV28	.	TRBJ1-2
CASSSLAGVVDTQYF	TGTGCCAGCAGTTCCCTAGCGGGAGTGGTAGATACGCAGTATTTT	TRBD2	TRBV28	.	TRBJ2-3
CASSFSGNTEAFF	TGTGCCAGCAGCTTTTCGGGGAACACTGAAGCTTTCTTT	.	TRBV11-3	few	TRBJ1-1
CASSLPGTSKETQYF	TGCGCCAGCAGCCTTCCCGGGACTAGCAAAGAGACCCAGTACTTC	TRBD2	TRBV4-1	.	TRBJ2-5
CASSFLRGYTDTQYF	TGTGCCAGCAGTTTTTTGCGGGGATACACAGATACGCAGTATTTT	.	TRBV27	.	TRBJ2-3
CAISEVGGGTDTQYF	TGTGCCATCAGTGAAGTCGGCGGGGGCACAGATACGCAGTATTTT	.	TRBV10-3	.	TRBJ2-3
CASSLATSGRRNEQFF	TGTGCCAGCAGCTTAGCGACTAGCGGGAGGAGGAATGAGCAGTTCTTC	TRBD2	TRBV5-4	.	TRBJ2-1
CASSTSGGQNNSPLHF	TGCGCCAGCAGCACCTCAGGGGGCCAAAATAATTCACCCCTCCACTTT	TRBD1	TRBV5-1	.	TRBJ1-6
CATSSGGAAYEQYF	TGTGCCACCAGCAGTGGGGGGGCCGCCTACGAGCAGTACTTC	.	TRBV15	.	TRBJ2-7
CAISESTGEAFF	TGTGCCATCAGTGAGTCGACGGGGGAAGCTTTCTTT	.	TRBV10-3	once	TRBJ1-1
CAWSVRQGNTEAFF	TGTGCCTGGAGTGTACGACAGGGGAACACTGAAGCTTTCTTT	TRBD1	TRBV30	.	TRBJ1-1
CAWSPFAGGGDIQYF	TGTGCCTGGAGCCCTTTTGCTGGGGGAGGCGACATTCAGTACTTC	.	TRBV30	.	TRBJ2-4
CASRFYRTVEKLFF	TGTGCCAGCAGATTTTACCGGACAGTGGAAAAACTGTTTTTT	.	TRBV28	.	TRBJ1-4
CATSDGGLAGRNEQFF	TGTGCCACCAGTGATGGGGGACTAGCGGGCAGGAATGAGCAGTTCTTC	TRBD2	TRBV24-1	.	TRBJ2-1
CASSIEYPRGDGYTF	TGTGCCAGTAGTATAGAATATCCCAGGGGCGATGGCTACACCTTC	.	TRBV19	few	TRBJ1-2
CAISEAQQAGNTIYF	TGTGCCATCAGTGAAGCACAACAGGCTGGAAACACCATATATTTT	.	TRBV10-3	.	TRBJ1-3
CASSSTQPGQGGSSYNEQFF	TGTGCCAGCAGCTCGACCCAACCGGGACAGGGGGGCAGCTCCTACAATGAGCAGTTCTTC	TRBD1	TRBV7-3	.	TRBJ2-1
CAWKAQGGAGNTIYF	TGTGCCTGGAAGGCCCAAGGGGGCGCCGGAAACACCATATATTTT	TRBD1	TRBV30	few	TRBJ1-3
CASSSGRTSVQPQHF	TGTGCCAGCAGTTCAGGCCGGACATCAGTTCAGCCCCAGCATTTT	.	TRBV2	few	TRBJ1-5
CASSIRAGDIYEQYF	TGTGCCAGTAGTATACGGGCAGGGGATATCTACGAGCAGTACTTC	.	TRBV19	.	TRBJ2-7
CASSLDRDQAQYF	TGTGCCAGCAGTTTGGACAGGGATCAAGCGCAGTACTTC	TRBD1	TRBV7-9	few	TRBJ2-7